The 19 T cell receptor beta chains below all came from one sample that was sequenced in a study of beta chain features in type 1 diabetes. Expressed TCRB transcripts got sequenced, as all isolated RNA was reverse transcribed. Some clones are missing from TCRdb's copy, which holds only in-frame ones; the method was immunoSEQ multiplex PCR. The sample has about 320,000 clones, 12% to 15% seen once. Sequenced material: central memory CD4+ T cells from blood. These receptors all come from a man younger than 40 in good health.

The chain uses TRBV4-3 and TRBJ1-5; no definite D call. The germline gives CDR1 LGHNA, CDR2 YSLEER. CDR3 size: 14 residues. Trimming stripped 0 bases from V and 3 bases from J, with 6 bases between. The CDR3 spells CASSQEASNQPQHF. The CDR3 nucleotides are TGCGCCAGCAGCCAAGAAGCGTCCAATCAGCCCCAGCATTTT.

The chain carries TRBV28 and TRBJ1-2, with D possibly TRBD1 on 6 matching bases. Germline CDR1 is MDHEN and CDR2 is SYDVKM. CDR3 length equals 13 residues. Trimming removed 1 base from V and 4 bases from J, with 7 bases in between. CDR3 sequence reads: CASSLLDSYGYTF. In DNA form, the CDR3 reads TGTGCCAGCAGTTTATTGGACAGCTATGGCTACACCTTC.

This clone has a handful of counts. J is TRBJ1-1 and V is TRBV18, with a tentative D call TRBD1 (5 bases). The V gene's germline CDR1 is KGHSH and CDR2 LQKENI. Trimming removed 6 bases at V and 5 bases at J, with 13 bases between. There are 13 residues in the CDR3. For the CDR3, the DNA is TGTGCCAGCTCGTCCTTCAGGGAGACTGAAGCTTTCTTT. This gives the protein CASSSFRETEAFF.

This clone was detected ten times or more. The CDR3 region is CASSLLRKEYNEQFF. Here the CDR3 DNA reads TGTGCCAGCAGCTTACTTAGGAAAGAGTACAATGAGCAGTTCTTC. The rearrangement uses TRBV7-3 and TRBJ2-1; no definite D call. With 2 bases removed from V and 4 bases from J, the gap between germline ends came to 12 bases. Germline lookup yields CDR1 SGHTA and CDR2 FQGTGA. This CDR3 spans 15 amino acids.

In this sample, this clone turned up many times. In nucleotides, the CDR3 is TGTGCCAGCAGCCGCCGCACTAACGGCGAGCAGTACGTC. Translated: CASSRRTNGEQYV. This sequence joins TRBV5-4 and TRBJ2-7; no definite D call. Trimming pared 4 bases from V and 6 bases from J, leaving 14 bases between. Germline V gene sequence: CDR1 SGHNT, CDR2 YYREEE (reference sequence). The CDR3 is made up of 13 amino acids.

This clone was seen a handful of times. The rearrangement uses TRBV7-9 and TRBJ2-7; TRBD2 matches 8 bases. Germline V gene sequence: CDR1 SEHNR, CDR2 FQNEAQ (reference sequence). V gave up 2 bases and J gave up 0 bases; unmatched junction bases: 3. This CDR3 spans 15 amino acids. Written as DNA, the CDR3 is TGTGCCAGCAGCTTACCGGCGGGGGGCTCCTACGAGCAGTACTTC. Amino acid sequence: CASSLPAGGSYEQYF.

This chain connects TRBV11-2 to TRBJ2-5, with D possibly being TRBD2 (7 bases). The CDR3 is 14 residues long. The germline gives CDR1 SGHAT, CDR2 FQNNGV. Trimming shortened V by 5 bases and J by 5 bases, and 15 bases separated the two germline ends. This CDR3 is CASSHRRGGETQYF. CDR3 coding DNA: TGTGCCAGCAGCCATCGGAGGGGGGGGGAGACCCAGTACTTC.

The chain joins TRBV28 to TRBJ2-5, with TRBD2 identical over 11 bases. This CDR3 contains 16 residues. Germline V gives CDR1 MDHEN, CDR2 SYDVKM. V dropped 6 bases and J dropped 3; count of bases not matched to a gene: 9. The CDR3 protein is CASSSGGLAEKETQYF. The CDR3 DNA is TGTGCCAGCAGCTCTGGGGGACTAGCGGAAAAAGAGACCCAGTACTTC.

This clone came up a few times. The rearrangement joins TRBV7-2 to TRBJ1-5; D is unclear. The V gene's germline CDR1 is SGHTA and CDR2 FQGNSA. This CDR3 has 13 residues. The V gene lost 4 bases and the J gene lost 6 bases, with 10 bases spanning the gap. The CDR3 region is CASSSNSIQPQHF. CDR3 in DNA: TGTGCCAGCAGCTCTAATTCGATTCAGCCCCAGCATTTT.

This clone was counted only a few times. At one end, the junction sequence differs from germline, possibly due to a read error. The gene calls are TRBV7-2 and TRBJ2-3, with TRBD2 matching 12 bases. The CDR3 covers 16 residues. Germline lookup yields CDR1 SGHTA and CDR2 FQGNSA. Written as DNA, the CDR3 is TGCGCCAGCAGCCAACTAGCGGGGGGAATCACAGATACGCAGTATTTT. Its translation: CASSQLAGGITDTQYF.

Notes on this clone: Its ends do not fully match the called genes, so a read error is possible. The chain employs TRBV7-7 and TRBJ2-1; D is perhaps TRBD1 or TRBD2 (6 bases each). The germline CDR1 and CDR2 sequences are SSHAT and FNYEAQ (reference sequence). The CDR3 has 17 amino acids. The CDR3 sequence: CASSLFPPTGGGNEQFF. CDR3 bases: TGTGCTAGCAGCTTATTTCCTCCTACCGGGGGCGGCAATGAGCAGTTCTTC. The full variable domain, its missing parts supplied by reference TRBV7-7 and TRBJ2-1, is GAGVSQSPRYKVTKRGQDVTLRCDPISSHATLYWYQQALGQGPEFLTYFNYEAQPDKSGLPSDRFSAERPEGSISTLTIQRTEQRDSAMYRCASSLFPPTGGGNEQFFGPGTRLTVL.

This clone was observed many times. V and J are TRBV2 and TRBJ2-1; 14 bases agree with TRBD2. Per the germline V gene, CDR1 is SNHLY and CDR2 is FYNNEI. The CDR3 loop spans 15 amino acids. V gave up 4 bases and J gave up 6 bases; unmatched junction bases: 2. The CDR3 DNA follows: TGTGCCAGCAGTGGGGGACTAGCGGGAGTCAATGAGCAGTTCTTC. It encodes CASSGGLAGVNEQFF.

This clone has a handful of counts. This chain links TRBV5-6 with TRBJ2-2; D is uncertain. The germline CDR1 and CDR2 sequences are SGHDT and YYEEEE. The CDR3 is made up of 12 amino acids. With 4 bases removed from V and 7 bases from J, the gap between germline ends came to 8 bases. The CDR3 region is CASSRRGGELFF. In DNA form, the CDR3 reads TGTGCCAGCAGCCGCCGCGGCGGGGAGCTGTTTTTT.

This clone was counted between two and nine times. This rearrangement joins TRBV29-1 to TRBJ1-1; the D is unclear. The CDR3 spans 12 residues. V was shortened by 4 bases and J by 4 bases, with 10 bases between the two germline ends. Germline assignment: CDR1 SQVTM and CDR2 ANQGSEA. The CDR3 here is CSVVPVGTEAFF. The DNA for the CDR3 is TGCAGCGTTGTCCCCGTGGGCACTGAAGCTTTCTTT.

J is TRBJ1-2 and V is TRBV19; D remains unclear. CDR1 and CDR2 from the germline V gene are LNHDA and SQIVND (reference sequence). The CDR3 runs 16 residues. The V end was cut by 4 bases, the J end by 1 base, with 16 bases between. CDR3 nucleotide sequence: TGTGCCAGTAGTACACGACGGCTATCCCTTAACTATGGCTACACCTTC. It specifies CASSTRRLSLNYGYTF.

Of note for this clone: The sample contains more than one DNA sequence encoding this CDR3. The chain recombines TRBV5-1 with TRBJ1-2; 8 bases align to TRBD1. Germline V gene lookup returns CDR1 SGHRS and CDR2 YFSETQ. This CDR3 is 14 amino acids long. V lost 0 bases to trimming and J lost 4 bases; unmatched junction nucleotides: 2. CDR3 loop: CASSLEGQGYGYTF. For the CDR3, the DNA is TGCGCCAGCAGCTTGGAAGGACAGGGCTATGGCTACACCTTC.

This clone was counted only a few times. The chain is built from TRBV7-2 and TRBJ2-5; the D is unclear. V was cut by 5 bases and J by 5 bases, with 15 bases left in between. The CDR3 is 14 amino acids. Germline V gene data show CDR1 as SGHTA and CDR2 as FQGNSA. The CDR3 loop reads CASSRSGLVETQYF. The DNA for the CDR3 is TGTGCCAGCAGCCGCTCGGGTCTAGTTGAGACCCAGTACTTC.

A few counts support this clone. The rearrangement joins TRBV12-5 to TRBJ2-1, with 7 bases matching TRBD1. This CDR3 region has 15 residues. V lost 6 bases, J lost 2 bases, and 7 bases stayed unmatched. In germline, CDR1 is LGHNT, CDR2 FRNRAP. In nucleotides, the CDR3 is TGTGCTAGTGGGCGCCCGGGACAGACCTACAATGAGCAGTTCTTC. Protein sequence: CASGRPGQTYNEQFF.

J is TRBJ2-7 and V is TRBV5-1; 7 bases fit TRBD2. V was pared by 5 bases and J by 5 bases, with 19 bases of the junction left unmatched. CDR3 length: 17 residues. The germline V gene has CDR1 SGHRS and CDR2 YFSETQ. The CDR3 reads CASRHEGLVSVGDEQYV. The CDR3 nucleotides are TGCGCCAGCAGACACGAAGGACTAGTCTCAGTCGGTGACGAGCAGTACGTC.